This T cell receptor beta chain was sequenced during a study of T cells in Graves' hyperthyroidism and ophthalmopathy. RNA transcripts were the template for amplifying TCR beta CDR3 regions. TCR CDR3 underwent first-round RT-PCR with the HTBI primer set. TCRdb reprocessed the multiplex PCR reads via MiXCR and lists one record per CDR3 protein. The data hold around 300,000 distinct CDR3 sequences, with roughly an eighth observed a single time. The CDR3 length is 16 residues. From germline, CDR1 is MGHRA and CDR2 YSYEKL. With V trimmed by 3 bases and J by 0 bases, 4 bases remained unmatched. From 9 to 10 ml of fresh peripheral blood, PBMCs were isolated.

The receptor was derived from a woman aged 40 to 50 with Graves' ophthalmopathy. Sequencing was carried out using blood. This rearrangement joins TRBV4-1 to TRBJ2-2; the match to TRBD2 covers 7 bases. This CDR3 is CASSHYGTTNTGELFF. For the CDR3, the DNA is TGCGCCAGCAGCCATTATGGGACTACGAACACCGGGGAGCTGTTTTTT.